A single T cell receptor beta chain is shown here with its context. Antigen: not known. The data were obtained in a study of blood T cells in healthy people across ages. Study-wide results and caveats: Expanded clonotype changes were possibly confounded by unknown donor CMV status.

Germline V gene data show CDR1 as SGHNT and CDR2 as YYREEE (reference sequence). The length of the CDR3 is 16 residues. V shed 5 bases and J shed 0 bases, with 14 bases lying between them. Isolation yielded PBMCs, at least 7 million per sample, in every case. Using a J-beta primer mix together with a sample-barcoded 5' primer, a second PCR was run for roughly 6 to 12 cycles. The template-switch adaptor was a 5' adaptor with 12 random nucleotides. It tagged each cDNA molecule. TCRdb used MiXCR to reprocess the 5' RACE reads, holding one entry per CDR3 protein. The sample has hundreds of thousands of distinct CDR3 sequences; roughly 32% are singletons.

The receptor's source is a woman of 80 years or more in good health. J is TRBJ2-2 and V is TRBV5-4, with a possible D match to TRBD2 (6 bases). Sequenced material: blood. The CDR3 coding sequence is TGTGCCAGCAGACCCGGGACTTCAGCGAACACCGGGGAGCTGTTTTTT. This sequence encodes CASRPGTSANTGELFF.